The T cell receptor beta chain under discussion was sequenced for a study of blood T cell repertoires in COVID-19 (dated by TCRdb to 2020 to 2021). General notes on the study: The collaborator samples originated in the United States, Italy and Spain and spanned the acute and convalescent phases of COVID-19. The repertoires were released in a freely available public database meant as a resource for research on the immune response to SARS-CoV-2. Where available, HLA class I and class II types were taken from metadata supplied by the sample provider and were not determined by assay-based typing. Subjects who had been exposed to COVID-19, were actively infected with it, or had recovered from it provided the deeply sampled blood TCRbeta repertoires that made up the dataset. Nearly every sample came with metadata listing a de-identified subject ID, COVID-19 status, age in years and sex. The prospective study material was composed of cDNA or gDNA derived from T cells, B-cell-depleted T cells, or PBMCs. Samples were obtained from the ongoing ImmuneRACE study (first 160 participants) and from 1,254 subjects provided by 6 global collaborators.

The full study reports these points: The amount of clinical and demographic metadata varied by source and participant and was provided uncurated.

Whole blood was collected in K2EDTA tubes by collaborating institutions according to the institutions' own protocols. For TCRbeta analysis, collaborators shipped samples in one of three forms: frozen whole blood, isolated PBMCs, or DNA extracted from either of those sample types. The immunoSEQ Assay, a bias-controlled multiplex PCR, was used to amplify TCRbeta CDR3 regions from genomic DNA. The paper's processing steps were these. Within the assay, amplification of reference gene primers was used to estimate how many nucleated cells each sample contained. To quantify the absolute abundance of each unique TCRbeta CDR3 rearrangement, sequence reads were collapsed and filtered. For each sample, productive Simpson clonality was calculated as the square root of Simpson's diversity index across productive rearrangements. What TCRdb holds here is the immuneACCESS table cut down to in-frame rearrangements. Part of the clones is not present; checked against another copy, under half of the missing clones reflect an unresolved V gene, and the others are unexplained. That table supplies the V and J calls and clone size; D and trimming were determined from the DNA. A total of fewer than 200,000 clones appear in this sample, approximately 83% of them only once. Roughly 9% of the sample is taken by the ten largest.

A remark on this clone: The antigen it recognizes is unknown. No quality values exist for individual bases; no much larger clone is one base distant.

From the cysteine through the phenylalanine, the CDR3 covers 14 amino acids. Of all the DNA, just the CDR3 is kept, 42 bases in frame from base 1. Taken from the germline V gene, the CDR1 and CDR2 loops are SQVTM and ANQGSEA. Relative to germline, V is missing 7 bases and J is missing 0 bases, with 7 bases of the junction outside any gene match. This chain joins TRBV29-1 to TRBJ1-1, with 8 bases in between that match TRBD1. The sequenced sample was peripheral blood. The clonotype was recovered from an elderly woman with active or convalescent COVID-19. The nucleotide sequence reads TGCAGCGGCAGGACAGGGAGTATGAACACTGAAGCTTTCTTT. Translated, this is CSGRTGSMNTEAFF.